This T cell receptor beta chain was identified during a study of T cells in Graves' hyperthyroidism and ophthalmopathy. In the ophthalmopathy cohort, Clinical Activity Score was at least 3, NOSPECS grade at least 4, and duration under 3 months. Diagnoses were established using clinical symptoms, serum thyroxine and TRAb, thyroid ultrasound and orbital computed tomography. It was RNA transcripts that yielded the amplified TCR beta CDR3 regions. The HTBI primer set served for first-round RT-PCR of the TCR CDR3. TCRdb used MiXCR to reprocess the multiplex PCR reads, holding one entry per CDR3 protein. The data contain about 460,000 distinct CDR3 sequences, about 20% of them singletons. V gave up 7 bases and J gave up 7 bases, with 17 bases separating them. The CDR3 spans 13 residues. Germline CDR1 and CDR2: DFQATT and SNEGSKA (reference sequence). Concerning this clonotype: Its target is not known.

General study results and limits: A model using 13 V-J features told ophthalmopathy apart from stable hyperthyroidism.

Sequenced: blood. The V gene is TRBV20-1, the J gene TRBJ2-1, with D possibly matching TRBD2 (7 bases). The receptor's source is a woman aged 70-85 years with Graves' ophthalmopathy. This CDR3 is CSGYGGLGNEQFF. As DNA, the CDR3 is TGCAGTGGGTACGGGGGGCTAGGGAATGAGCAGTTCTTC.